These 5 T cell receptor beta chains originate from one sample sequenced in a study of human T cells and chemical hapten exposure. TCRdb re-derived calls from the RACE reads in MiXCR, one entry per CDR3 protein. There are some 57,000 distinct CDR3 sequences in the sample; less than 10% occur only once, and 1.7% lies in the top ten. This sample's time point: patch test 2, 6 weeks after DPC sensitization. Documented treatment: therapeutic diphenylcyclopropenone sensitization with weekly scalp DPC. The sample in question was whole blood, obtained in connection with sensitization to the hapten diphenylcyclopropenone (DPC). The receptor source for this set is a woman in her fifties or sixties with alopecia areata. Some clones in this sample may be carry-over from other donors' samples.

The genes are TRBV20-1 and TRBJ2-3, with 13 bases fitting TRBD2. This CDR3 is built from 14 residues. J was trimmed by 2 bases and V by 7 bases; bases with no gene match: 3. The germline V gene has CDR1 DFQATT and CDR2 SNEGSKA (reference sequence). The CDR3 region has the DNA TGCAGTGGACTAGCGGGAGGCACCACAGATACGCAGTATTTT. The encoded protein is CSGLAGGTTDTQYF.

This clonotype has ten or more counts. The CDR3 reads CASSLAGRWETQYF. In DNA, the CDR3 is TGTGCCAGCAGCTTAGCGGGCAGATGGGAGACCCAGTACTTC. The chain carries TRBV7-6 and TRBJ2-5, with D unresolved. V gave up 0 bases and J gave up 5 bases, with 10 bases separating them. Germline CDR1 SGHVS, CDR2 FNYEAQ. CDR3 length: 14 residues.

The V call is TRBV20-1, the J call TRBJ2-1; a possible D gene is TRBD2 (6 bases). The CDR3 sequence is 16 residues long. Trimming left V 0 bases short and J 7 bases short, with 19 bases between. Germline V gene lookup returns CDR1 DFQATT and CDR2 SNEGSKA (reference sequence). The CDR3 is CSARDSGLARGNEQFF. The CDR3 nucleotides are TGCAGTGCTAGAGATTCGGGGCTAGCGAGAGGGAATGAGCAGTTCTTC.

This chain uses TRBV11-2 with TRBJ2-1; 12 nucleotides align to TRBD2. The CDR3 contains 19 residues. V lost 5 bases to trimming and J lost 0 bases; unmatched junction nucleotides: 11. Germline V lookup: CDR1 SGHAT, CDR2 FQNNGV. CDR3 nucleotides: TGTGCCAGCAGCCGGGCGGCGCTAGCGGGAGGGCCCTCCTACAATGAGCAGTTCTTC. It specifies CASSRAALAGGPSYNEQFF.

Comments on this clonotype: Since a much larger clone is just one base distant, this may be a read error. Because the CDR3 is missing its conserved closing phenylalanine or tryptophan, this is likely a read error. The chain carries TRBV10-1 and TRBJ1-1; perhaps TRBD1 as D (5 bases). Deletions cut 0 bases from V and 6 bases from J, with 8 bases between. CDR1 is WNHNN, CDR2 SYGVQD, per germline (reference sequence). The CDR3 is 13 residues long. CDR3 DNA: TGCGCCAGCAGTGAGTCAGGGGTCCCTGAAGCTTTCTTA. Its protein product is CASSESGVPEAFL.